The T cell receptor beta chain described here comes from a study of cytotoxic CD8 clonotypes in ibrutinib-treated CLL. The study's findings and limits: Public clonotypes, an uncommon group, contracted or remained stable on treatment. At ibrutinib response, clonality increased, and at progression it declined back toward baseline.

Libraries of TCR beta were made from around 2.1 micrograms of genomic DNA that came from cryopreserved PBMCs. This clone was seen a few times. The target antigen is unknown. The junction had 9 bases not matched to a gene; V was cut back by 7 bases and J by 5 bases. The V gene's germline CDR1 is SGHRS and CDR2 YFSETQ. This CDR3 is built from 14 residues. Deep sequencing aimed at 1 in 200,000 to 1 in 1 million T cells' resolution. Clones were read by immunoSEQ multiplex PCR, and TCRdb kept only the in-frame ones, dropping some. The sample lists 45,000 to 55,000 clones; approximately 53% were seen once. The sequence was collected from a human donor with chronic lymphocytic leukemia. V is TRBV5-1 and J is TRBJ2-5, with 9 bases lining up with TRBD1. The sample consisted of PBMCs, taken after 12 months of ibrutinib treatment. The CDR3: CASGPGTGIETQYF. CDR3 nucleotides: TGCGCCAGCGGCCCCGGGACAGGGATTGAGACCCAGTACTTC. Complete variable domain (other parts from reference TRBV5-1 and TRBJ2-5): KAGVTQTPRYLIKTRGQQVTLSCSPISGHRSVSWYQQTPGQGLQFLFEYFSETQRNKGNFPGRFSGRQFSNSRSEMNVSTLELGDSALYLCASGPGTGIETQYFGPGTRLLVL.